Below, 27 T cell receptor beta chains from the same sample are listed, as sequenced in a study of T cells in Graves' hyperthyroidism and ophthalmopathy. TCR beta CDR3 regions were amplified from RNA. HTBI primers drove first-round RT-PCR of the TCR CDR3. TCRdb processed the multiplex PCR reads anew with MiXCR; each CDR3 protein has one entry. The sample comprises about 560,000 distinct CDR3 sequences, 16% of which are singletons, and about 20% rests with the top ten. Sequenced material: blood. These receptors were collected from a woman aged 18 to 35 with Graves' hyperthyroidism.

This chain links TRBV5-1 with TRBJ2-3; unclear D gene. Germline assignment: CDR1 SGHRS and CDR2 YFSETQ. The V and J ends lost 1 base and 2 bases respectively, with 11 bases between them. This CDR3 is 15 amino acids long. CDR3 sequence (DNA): TGCGCCAGCAGCTTGATTTCGTCGGACACAGATACGCAGTATTTT. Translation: CASSLISSDTDTQYF.

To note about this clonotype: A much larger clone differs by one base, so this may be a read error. CDR3 residues: CASSPRGSGGAYEQCF. CDR3 DNA sequence: TGTGCCAGCAGCCCGCGTGGCAGCGGGGGGGCCTACGAGCAGTGCTTC. The chain combines TRBV11-2 with TRBJ2-7; 10 bases are a match to TRBD2. This CDR3 region has 16 residues. Germline assignment: CDR1 SGHAT and CDR2 FQNNGV.

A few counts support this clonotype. CDR3 DNA sequence: TGCAGCGTTGAAGAGCAGGGGGGTGGTGAGCAGTTCTTC. It specifies CSVEEQGGGEQFF. The chain has TRBV29-1 and TRBJ2-1, with D perhaps TRBD1 (7 bases). The CDR3 consists of 13 residues. CDR1 SQVTM and CDR2 ANQGSEA come from the germline V gene. V was pared by 0 bases and J by 9 bases, with 12 bases between.

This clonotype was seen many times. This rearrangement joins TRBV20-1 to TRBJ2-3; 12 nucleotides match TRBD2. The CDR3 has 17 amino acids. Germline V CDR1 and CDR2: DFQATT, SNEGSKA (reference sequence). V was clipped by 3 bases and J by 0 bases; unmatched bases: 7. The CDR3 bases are TGCAGTGCTAGTTACCCCGGGACTAGCGGGAGCACAGATACGCAGTATTTT. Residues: CSASYPGTSGSTDTQYF.

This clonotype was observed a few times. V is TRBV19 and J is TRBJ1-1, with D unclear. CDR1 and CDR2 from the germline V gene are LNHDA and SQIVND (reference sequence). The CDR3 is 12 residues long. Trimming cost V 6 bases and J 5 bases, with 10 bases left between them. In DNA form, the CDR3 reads TGTGCCAGTAGCAAGGGTCGGACTGAAGCTTTCTTT. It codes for CASSKGRTEAFF.

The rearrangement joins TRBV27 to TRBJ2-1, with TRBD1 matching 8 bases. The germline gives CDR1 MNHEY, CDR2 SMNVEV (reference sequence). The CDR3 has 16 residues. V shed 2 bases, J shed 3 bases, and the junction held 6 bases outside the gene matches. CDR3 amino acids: CASSLRGQGHYNEQFF. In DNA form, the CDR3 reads TGTGCCAGCAGTTTACGTGGACAGGGTCACTACAATGAGCAGTTCTTC.

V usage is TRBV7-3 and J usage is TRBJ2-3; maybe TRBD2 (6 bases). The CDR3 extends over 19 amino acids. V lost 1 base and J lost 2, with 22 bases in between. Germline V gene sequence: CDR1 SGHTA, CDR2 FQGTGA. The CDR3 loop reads CASSLIPGGRGVNTDTQYF. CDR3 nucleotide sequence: TGTGCCAGCAGCTTAATCCCTGGAGGGCGCGGGGTTAACACAGATACGCAGTATTTT.

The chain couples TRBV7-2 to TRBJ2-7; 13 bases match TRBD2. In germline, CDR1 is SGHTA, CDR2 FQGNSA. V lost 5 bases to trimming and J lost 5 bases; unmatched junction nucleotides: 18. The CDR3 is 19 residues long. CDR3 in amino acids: CASSTRTGLAGERGHEQYF. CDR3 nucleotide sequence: TGTGCCAGCAGCACCCGTACCGGACTAGCGGGAGAAAGGGGTCACGAGCAGTACTTC.

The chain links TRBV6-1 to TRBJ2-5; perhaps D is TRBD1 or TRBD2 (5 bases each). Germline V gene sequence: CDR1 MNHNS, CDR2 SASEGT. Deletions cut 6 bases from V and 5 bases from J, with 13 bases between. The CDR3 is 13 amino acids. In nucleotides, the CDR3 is TGTGCCAGCAGGGGGACCCTCGGGGAGACCCAGTACTTC. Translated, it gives CASRGTLGETQYF.

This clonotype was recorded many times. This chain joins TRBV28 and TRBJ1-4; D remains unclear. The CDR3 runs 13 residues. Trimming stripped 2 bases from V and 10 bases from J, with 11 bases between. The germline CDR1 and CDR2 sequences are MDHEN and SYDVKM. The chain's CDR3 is CASSLVMEGKLFF. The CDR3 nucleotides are TGTGCCAGCAGTTTAGTTATGGAAGGAAAACTGTTTTTT.

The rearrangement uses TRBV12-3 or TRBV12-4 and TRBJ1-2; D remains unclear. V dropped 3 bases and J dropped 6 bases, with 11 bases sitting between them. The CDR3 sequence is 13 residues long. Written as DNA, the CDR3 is TGTGCCAGCAGTTTCGGTATGGGTGATGGCTACACCTTC. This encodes CASSFGMGDGYTF.

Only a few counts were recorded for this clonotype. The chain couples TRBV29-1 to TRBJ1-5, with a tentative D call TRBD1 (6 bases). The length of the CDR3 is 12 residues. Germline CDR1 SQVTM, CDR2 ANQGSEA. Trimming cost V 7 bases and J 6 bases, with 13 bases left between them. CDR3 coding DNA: TGCAGCGCCAGTTTAGGGGGTCAGCCCCAGCATTTT. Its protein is CSASLGGQPQHF.

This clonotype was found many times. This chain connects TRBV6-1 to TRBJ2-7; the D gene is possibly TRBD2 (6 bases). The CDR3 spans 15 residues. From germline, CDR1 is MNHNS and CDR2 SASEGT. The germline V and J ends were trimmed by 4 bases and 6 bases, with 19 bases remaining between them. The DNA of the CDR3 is TGTGCCAGCAGTGGACTAGGGACGGACCACTGCGAGCAGTACTTC. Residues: CASSGLGTDHCEQYF.

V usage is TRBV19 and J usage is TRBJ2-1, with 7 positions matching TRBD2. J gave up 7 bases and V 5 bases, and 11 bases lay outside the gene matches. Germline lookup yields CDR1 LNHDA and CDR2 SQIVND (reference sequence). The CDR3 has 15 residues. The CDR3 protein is CASSAGLVPSNEQFF. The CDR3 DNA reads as TGTGCCAGTAGTGCCGGACTAGTCCCCTCGAATGAGCAGTTCTTC.

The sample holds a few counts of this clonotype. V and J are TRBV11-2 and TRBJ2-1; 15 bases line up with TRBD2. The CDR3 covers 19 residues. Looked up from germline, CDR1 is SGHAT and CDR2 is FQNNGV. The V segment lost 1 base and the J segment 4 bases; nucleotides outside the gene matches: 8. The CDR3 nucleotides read TGTGCCAGCAGCTTAGGTGGGACTAGCGGGGGGAGTGTGTACAATGAGCAGTTCTTC. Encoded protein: CASSLGGTSGGSVYNEQFF.

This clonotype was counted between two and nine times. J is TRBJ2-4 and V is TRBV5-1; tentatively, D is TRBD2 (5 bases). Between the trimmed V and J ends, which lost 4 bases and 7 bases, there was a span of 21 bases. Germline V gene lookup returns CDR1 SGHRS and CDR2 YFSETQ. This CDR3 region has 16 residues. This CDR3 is CASSELARVERNIQYF. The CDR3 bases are TGCGCCAGCAGCGAGTTGGCGAGGGTAGAGCGGAACATTCAGTACTTC.

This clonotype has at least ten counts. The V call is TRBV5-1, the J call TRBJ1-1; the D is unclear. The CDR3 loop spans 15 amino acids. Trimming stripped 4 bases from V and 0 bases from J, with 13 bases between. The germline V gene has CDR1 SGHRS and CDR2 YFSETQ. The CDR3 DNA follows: TGCGCCAGCAGCCGAGGACTGGAGATGAACACTGAAGCTTTCTTT. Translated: CASSRGLEMNTEAFF.

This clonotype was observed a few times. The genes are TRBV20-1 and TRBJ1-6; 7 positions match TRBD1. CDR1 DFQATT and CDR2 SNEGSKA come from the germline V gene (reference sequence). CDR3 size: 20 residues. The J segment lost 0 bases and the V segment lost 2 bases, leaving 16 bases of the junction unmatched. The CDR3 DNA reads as TGCAGTGCTAGACACCCCCGACCGGCAGGGGGAAGCTCCTATAATTCACCCCTCCACTTT. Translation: CSARHPRPAGGSSYNSPLHF.

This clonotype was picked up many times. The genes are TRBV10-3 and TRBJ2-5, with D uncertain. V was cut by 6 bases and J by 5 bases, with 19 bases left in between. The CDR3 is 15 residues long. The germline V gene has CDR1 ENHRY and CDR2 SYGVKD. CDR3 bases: TGTGCCATCAGCCCAGGCGGCACCTCCGGGGAGACCCAGTACTTC. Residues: CAISPGGTSGETQYF.

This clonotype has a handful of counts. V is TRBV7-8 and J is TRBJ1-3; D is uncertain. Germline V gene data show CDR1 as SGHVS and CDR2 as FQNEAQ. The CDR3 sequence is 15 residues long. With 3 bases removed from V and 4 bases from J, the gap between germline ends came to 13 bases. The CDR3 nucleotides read TGTGCCAGCAGCTTGGACGGCGGAGTGGGAAACACCATATATTTT. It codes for CASSLDGGVGNTIYF.

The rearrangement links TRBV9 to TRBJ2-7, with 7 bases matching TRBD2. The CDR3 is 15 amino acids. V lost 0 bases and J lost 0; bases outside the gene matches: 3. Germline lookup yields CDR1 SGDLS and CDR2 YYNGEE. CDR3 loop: CASSVGEGRSYEQYF. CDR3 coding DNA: TGTGCCAGCAGCGTAGGGGAGGGGCGCTCCTACGAGCAGTACTTC.

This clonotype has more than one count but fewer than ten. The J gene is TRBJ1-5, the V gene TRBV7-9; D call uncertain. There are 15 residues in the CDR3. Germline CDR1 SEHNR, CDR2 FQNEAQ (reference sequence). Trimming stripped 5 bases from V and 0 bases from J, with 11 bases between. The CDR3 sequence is CASSRGSFSNQPQHF. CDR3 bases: TGTGCCAGCAGCAGAGGGTCTTTTAGCAATCAGCCCCAGCATTTT.

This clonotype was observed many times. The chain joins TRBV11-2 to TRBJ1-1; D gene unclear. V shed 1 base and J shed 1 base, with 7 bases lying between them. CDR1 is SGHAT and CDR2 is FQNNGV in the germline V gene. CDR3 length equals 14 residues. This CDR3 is CASSLGLENTEAFF. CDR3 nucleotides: TGTGCCAGCAGCTTAGGACTTGAGAACACTGAAGCTTTCTTT.

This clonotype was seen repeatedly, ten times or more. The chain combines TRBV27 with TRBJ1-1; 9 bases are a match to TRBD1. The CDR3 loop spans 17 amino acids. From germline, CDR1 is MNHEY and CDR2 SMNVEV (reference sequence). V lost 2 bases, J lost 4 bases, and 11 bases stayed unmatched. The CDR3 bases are TGTGCCAGCAGTTTAGTTAAATCCGGGACAGGGAGCACTGAAGCTTTCTTT. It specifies CASSLVKSGTGSTEAFF.

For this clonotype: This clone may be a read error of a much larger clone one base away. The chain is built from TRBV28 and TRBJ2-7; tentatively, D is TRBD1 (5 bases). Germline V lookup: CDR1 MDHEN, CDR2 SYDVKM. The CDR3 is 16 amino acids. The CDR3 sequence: CTSSFTGYPSLYEQYF. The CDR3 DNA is TGTACCAGTAGTTTCACAGGATACCCTTCCTTATACGAGCAGTACTTC.

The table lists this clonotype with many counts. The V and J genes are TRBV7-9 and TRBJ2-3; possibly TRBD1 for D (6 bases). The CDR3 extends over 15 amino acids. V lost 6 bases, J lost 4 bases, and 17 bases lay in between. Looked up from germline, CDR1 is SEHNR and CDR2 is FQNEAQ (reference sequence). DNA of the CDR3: TGTGCCAGCAGGTTACCAGGGGCAGAATCAGATACGCAGTATTTT. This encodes CASRLPGAESDTQYF. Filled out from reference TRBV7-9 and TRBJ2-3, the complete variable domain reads DTGVSQNPRHKITKRGQNVTFRCDPISEHNRLYWYRQTLGQGPEFLTYFQNEAQLEKSRLLSDRFSAERPKGSFSTLEIQRTEQGDSAMYLCASRLPGAESDTQYFGPGTRLTVL.

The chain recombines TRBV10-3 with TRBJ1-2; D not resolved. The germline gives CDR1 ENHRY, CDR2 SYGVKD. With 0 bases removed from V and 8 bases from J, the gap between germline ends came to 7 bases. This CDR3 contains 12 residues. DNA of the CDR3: TGTGCCATCAGTGAGTCGAATGGGGGCTACACCTTC. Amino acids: CAISESNGGYTF.